These T cell receptor beta chains were read from a single sample in a study of T cell repertoires in cytomegalovirus infection. TCRdb reanalysed the reads using MiXCR and keeps one entry per CDR3 protein. The sample contains fewer than 70,000 distinct CDR3 sequences, 25% to 30% of which appear only once. Their cognate antigens are unknown. The material was CD8+ T cells from cultured PBMCs, obtained from culture after CMV antigen stimulation. The receptors shown here come from a human donor in good health (CMV status not recorded). Some clones in this sample may be carry-over from other donors' samples. Each CDR3 is given with its conserved first and last residue. D genes are given only for firm matches. Some rows mark clone size as missing; the rest say once, few, many or name a class of expanded clone.

j_gene: TRBJ1-1
d_gene: TRBD1
abundance: NA
v_gene: TRBV2
CDR3aa: CASNRDRDGNTEAFF
CDR3nt: TGTGCCAGCAACCGCGACAGGGATGGAAACACTGAAGCTTTCTTT

j_gene: TRBJ2-7
d_gene: NA
abundance: few
v_gene: TRBV7-2
CDR3aa: CASSLDGVHEQYF
CDR3nt: TGTGCCAGCAGCTTAGATGGGGTCCACGAGCAGTACTTC

j_gene: TRBJ1-2
d_gene: NA
abundance: few
v_gene: TRBV27
CDR3aa: CASSVDPLYGYTF
CDR3nt: TGTGCCAGCAGTGTAGATCCGCTCTATGGCTACACCTTC

j_gene: TRBJ2-2
d_gene: TRBD1
abundance: few
v_gene: TRBV2
CDR3aa: CASSARQGAWTGELFF
CDR3nt: TGTGCCAGCAGTGCTCGACAGGGGGCATGGACCGGGGAGCTGTTTTTT

j_gene: TRBJ1-4
d_gene: NA
abundance: many
v_gene: TRBV7-9
CDR3aa: CASSHILRGSTNEKLFF
CDR3nt: TGTGCCAGCAGCCACATACTTCGAGGTTCAACTAATGAAAAACTGTTTTTT

j_gene: TRBJ2-1
d_gene: TRBD2
abundance: many
v_gene: TRBV5-4
CDR3aa: CASSPWTSVNEQFF
CDR3nt: TGTGCCAGCAGCCCTTGGACTAGCGTCAATGAGCAGTTCTTC

j_gene: TRBJ1-6
d_gene: TRBD1
abundance: many
v_gene: TRBV19
CDR3aa: CASSVGDRRSPLHF
CDR3nt: TGTGCCAGTAGTGTTGGGGACAGACGTTCACCCCTCCACTTT

j_gene: TRBJ1-1
d_gene: NA
abundance: NA
v_gene: TRBV27
CDR3aa: CASSLKGRGATEAFF
CDR3nt: TGTGCCAGCAGTTTGAAAGGGCGGGGGGCCACTGAAGCTTTCTTT

j_gene: TRBJ1-6
d_gene: NA
abundance: once
v_gene: TRBV6-2/TRBV6-3
CDR3aa: CASSYGVPARENSPLHF
CDR3nt: TGTGCCAGCAGTTACGGTGTGCCAGCGCGGGAGAATTCACCCCTCCACTTT

j_gene: TRBJ2-2
d_gene: TRBD1
abundance: NA
v_gene: TRBV25-1
CDR3aa: CASSEDRGLTGELFF
CDR3nt: TGTGCCAGCAGTGAAGACAGGGGGCTTACCGGGGAGCTGTTTTTT

j_gene: TRBJ1-1
d_gene: NA
abundance: NA
v_gene: TRBV19
CDR3aa: CASSVIPTEAFF
CDR3nt: TGTGCCAGTAGTGTCATACCCACTGAAGCTTTCTTT

j_gene: TRBJ1-1
d_gene: NA
abundance: few
v_gene: TRBV3-1
CDR3aa: CASSQDRGASLNTEAFF
CDR3nt: TGTGCCAGCAGCCAAGATCGGGGGGCCAGCTTGAACACTGAAGCTTTCTTT

j_gene: TRBJ2-2
d_gene: NA
abundance: NA
v_gene: TRBV20-1
CDR3aa: CSASLTGELFF
CDR3nt: TGCAGTGCTAGTCTCACCGGGGAGCTGTTTTTT

j_gene: TRBJ2-7
d_gene: TRBD2
abundance: many
v_gene: TRBV6-2/TRBV6-3
CDR3aa: CASSWGLAGAHSYEQYF
CDR3nt: TGTGCCAGCAGTTGGGGACTAGCGGGGGCGCATTCCTACGAGCAGTACTTC

j_gene: TRBJ2-1
d_gene: NA
abundance: NA
v_gene: TRBV7-3
CDR3aa: CASSDTGYEQFF
CDR3nt: TGTGCCAGCAGCGATACAGGGTATGAGCAGTTCTTC

j_gene: TRBJ2-7
d_gene: TRBD2
abundance: once
v_gene: TRBV27
CDR3aa: CASSLKWGGSYEQYF
CDR3nt: TGTGCCAGCAGTTTAAAGTGGGGGGGCTCCTACGAGCAGTACTTC

j_gene: TRBJ2-7
d_gene: TRBD2
abundance: NA
v_gene: TRBV19
CDR3aa: CASSENSGRVWEQYF
CDR3nt: TGTGCCAGTAGTGAAAACAGCGGGAGAGTATGGGAGCAGTACTTC

j_gene: TRBJ2-1
d_gene: TRBD2
abundance: many
v_gene: TRBV11-1
CDR3aa: CASTLERGGNEQFF
CDR3nt: TGTGCCAGCACCCTAGAGCGGGGGGGGAATGAGCAGTTCTTC

j_gene: TRBJ1-2
d_gene: NA
abundance: few
v_gene: TRBV4-3
CDR3aa: CASSQDRGTDYYGYTF
CDR3nt: TGCGCCAGCAGCCAAGACCGGGGGACGGACTACTATGGCTACACCTTC

j_gene: TRBJ1-1
d_gene: NA
abundance: many
v_gene: TRBV12-3/TRBV12-4
CDR3aa: CASSLGHSPEAFF
CDR3nt: TGTGCCAGCAGTTTGGGACATTCGCCTGAAGCTTTCTTT

j_gene: TRBJ1-2
d_gene: TRBD1
abundance: NA
v_gene: TRBV6-5
CDR3aa: CASSPQGAYYGYTF
CDR3nt: TGTGCCAGCAGTCCGCAGGGGGCGTACTATGGCTACACCTTC

j_gene: TRBJ2-3
d_gene: TRBD1
abundance: NA
v_gene: TRBV2
CDR3aa: CASSSLTGKGTDTQYF
CDR3nt: TGTGCCAGCAGTTCCCTGACAGGGAAGGGCACAGATACGCAGTATTTT

j_gene: TRBJ1-1
d_gene: NA
abundance: many
v_gene: TRBV7-6
CDR3aa: CASSLGAGGLTEAFF
CDR3nt: TGTGCCAGCAGCCTGGGGGCGGGGGGGCTTACTGAAGCTTTCTTT

j_gene: TRBJ2-3
d_gene: TRBD2
abundance: NA
v_gene: TRBV9
CDR3aa: CASSGRLAGLGTDTQYF
CDR3nt: TGTGCCAGCAGCGGTCGACTAGCGGGCCTAGGCACAGATACGCAGTATTTT

j_gene: TRBJ1-1
d_gene: NA
abundance: NA
v_gene: TRBV19
CDR3aa: CASRTGGKEWTEAFF
CDR3nt: TGTGCCAGTAGGACGGGGGGTAAAGAATGGACTGAAGCTTTCTTT

j_gene: TRBJ2-2
d_gene: NA
abundance: few
v_gene: TRBV12-3/TRBV12-4
CDR3aa: CASLPGEDTGELFF
CDR3nt: TGTGCCAGTTTACCCGGAGAGGACACCGGGGAGCTGTTTTTT

j_gene: TRBJ2-5
d_gene: NA
abundance: few
v_gene: TRBV4-1
CDR3aa: CASSQDDSLRETQYF
CDR3nt: TGCGCCAGCAGCCAGGACGACAGCCTAAGGGAGACCCAGTACTTC

j_gene: TRBJ2-5
d_gene: NA
abundance: many
v_gene: TRBV18
CDR3aa: CASSPPGQRETQYF
CDR3nt: TGTGCCAGCTCACCTCCGGGACAACGAGAGACCCAGTACTTC

j_gene: TRBJ2-3
d_gene: TRBD2
abundance: NA
v_gene: TRBV7-3
CDR3aa: CASSLIGTGGQYF
CDR3nt: TGTGCCAGCAGCTTAATTGGAACGGGGGGGCAGTATTTT

j_gene: TRBJ2-3
d_gene: NA
abundance: many
v_gene: TRBV7-2
CDR3aa: CASRATPFRRTDTQYF
CDR3nt: TGTGCCAGCAGGGCCACACCGTTCCGGAGGACAGATACGCAGTATTTT

j_gene: TRBJ2-1
d_gene: TRBD2
abundance: NA
v_gene: TRBV4-2
CDR3aa: CASSQKAGAPTIYNEQFF
CDR3nt: TGTGCCAGCAGCCAAAAAGCGGGGGCCCCCACAATTTACAATGAGCAGTTCTTC

j_gene: TRBJ2-1
d_gene: NA
abundance: few
v_gene: TRBV6-2/TRBV6-3
CDR3aa: CASSKGDILYNEQFF
CDR3nt: TGTGCCAGTTCCAAGGGGGACATACTCTACAATGAGCAGTTCTTC

j_gene: TRBJ1-2
d_gene: NA
abundance: few
v_gene: TRBV15
CDR3aa: CATSRDDGAYGYTF
CDR3nt: TGTGCCACCAGCAGAGATGACGGGGCCTATGGCTACACCTTC

j_gene: TRBJ2-1
d_gene: TRBD2
abundance: NA
v_gene: TRBV9
CDR3aa: CASSATGTSGYNEQFF
CDR3nt: TGTGCCAGCAGCGCTACCGGGACTAGCGGTTACAATGAGCAGTTCTTC

j_gene: TRBJ2-3
d_gene: TRBD2
abundance: few
v_gene: TRBV29-1
CDR3aa: CSSSGGTDTQYF
CDR3nt: TGCAGCTCCTCCGGGGGGACAGATACGCAGTATTTT

j_gene: TRBJ2-5
d_gene: NA
abundance: many
v_gene: TRBV6-5
CDR3aa: CASSYTDQETQYF
CDR3nt: TGTGCCAGCAGTTACACAGACCAAGAGACCCAGTACTTC

j_gene: TRBJ2-1
d_gene: NA
abundance: few
v_gene: TRBV19
CDR3aa: CASSIRAGWVRDNEQFF
CDR3nt: TGTGCCAGTAGTATACGGGCAGGGTGGGTTCGAGACAATGAGCAGTTCTTC

j_gene: TRBJ2-2
d_gene: NA
abundance: NA
v_gene: TRBV12-5
CDR3aa: CASGLVALPMGLYTGELFF
CDR3nt: TGTGCTAGTGGTTTGGTAGCCCTCCCTATGGGGCTATACACCGGGGAGCTGTTTTTT

j_gene: TRBJ2-1
d_gene: NA
abundance: many
v_gene: TRBV7-2
CDR3aa: CASSGPGSRAPNEQFF
CDR3nt: TGTGCCAGCAGCGGGCCCGGGAGTCGTGCCCCCAATGAGCAGTTCTTC

j_gene: TRBJ2-1
d_gene: TRBD2
abundance: NA
v_gene: TRBV10-1
CDR3aa: CASSETSGGGEQFF
CDR3nt: TGCGCCAGCAGTGAGACTAGCGGAGGAGGTGAGCAGTTCTTC

j_gene: TRBJ1-4
d_gene: NA
abundance: NA
v_gene: TRBV5-5
CDR3aa: CASSLYDTNEKLFF
CDR3nt: TGTGCCAGCAGCTTGTATGATACTAATGAAAAACTGTTTTTT

j_gene: TRBJ2-1
d_gene: TRBD2
abundance: many
v_gene: TRBV7-6
CDR3aa: CASSLGSGSRNNEQFF
CDR3nt: TGTGCCAGCAGCTTAGGCAGCGGGAGTCGGAACAATGAGCAGTTCTTC

j_gene: TRBJ1-1
d_gene: TRBD1
abundance: NA
v_gene: TRBV12-3/TRBV12-4
CDR3aa: CASSFGGQLNTEAFF
CDR3nt: TGTGCCAGCAGTTTCGGGGGACAGCTTAACACTGAAGCTTTCTTT

j_gene: TRBJ2-3
d_gene: NA
abundance: NA
v_gene: TRBV9
CDR3aa: CASSSNTQYF
CDR3nt: TGTGCCAGCAGTTCTAATACGCAGTATTTT

j_gene: TRBJ2-2
d_gene: NA
abundance: few
v_gene: TRBV5-4
CDR3aa: CASRELRDENTGELFF
CDR3nt: TGTGCCAGCAGGGAACTCCGGGACGAGAACACCGGGGAGCTGTTTTTT

j_gene: TRBJ1-1
d_gene: TRBD1
abundance: NA
v_gene: TRBV11-2
CDR3aa: CASSPRGQGLNTEAFF
CDR3nt: TGTGCCAGCAGCCCTAGGGGGCAGGGATTGAACACTGAAGCTTTCTTT

j_gene: TRBJ2-5
d_gene: NA
abundance: many
v_gene: TRBV28
CDR3aa: CASTQQGPETQYF
CDR3nt: TGTGCCAGCACCCAACAGGGTCCCGAGACCCAGTACTTC

j_gene: TRBJ1-2
d_gene: NA
abundance: NA
v_gene: TRBV12-3/TRBV12-4
CDR3aa: CASSLGRSNYGYTF
CDR3nt: TGTGCCAGCAGTTTGGGCAGATCTAACTATGGCTACACCTTC

j_gene: TRBJ2-1
d_gene: NA
abundance: NA
v_gene: TRBV7-6
CDR3aa: CASSLALYEQFF
CDR3nt: TGTGCCAGCAGCTTAGCGCTTTATGAGCAGTTCTTC

j_gene: TRBJ2-2
d_gene: NA
abundance: NA
v_gene: TRBV6-2/TRBV6-3
CDR3aa: CASSPSPTTLNTGELFF
CDR3nt: TGTGCCAGCAGTCCAAGCCCTACGACCCTGAACACCGGGGAGCTGTTTTTT

j_gene: TRBJ1-3
d_gene: NA
abundance: many
v_gene: TRBV7-2
CDR3aa: CASTTSGVSGNTIYF
CDR3nt: TGTGCCAGCACAACCTCGGGGGTTTCTGGAAACACCATATATTTT

j_gene: TRBJ2-7
d_gene: TRBD1
abundance: NA
v_gene: TRBV27
CDR3aa: CASSPLSTGARDEQYF
CDR3nt: TGTGCCAGCAGTCCCCTATCGACAGGGGCGAGGGACGAGCAGTACTTC

j_gene: TRBJ2-7
d_gene: NA
abundance: many
v_gene: TRBV7-8
CDR3aa: CASSLGVGSSYEQYF
CDR3nt: TGTGCCAGCAGCTTAGGCGTGGGCAGCTCCTACGAGCAGTACTTC